Listed below are T cell receptor beta chains from one sample, sequenced in a study of Graves' ophthalmopathy and Graves' hyperthyroidism. MiXCR was run by TCRdb on the multiplex PCR reads, yielding one entry per CDR3 protein. The sample carries about 550,000 distinct CDR3 sequences, about 35% recorded once. Sequencing used peripheral blood or thyroid tissue (not recorded which). These receptors were collected from an adult man with Graves' hyperthyroidism. CDR3s include the opening cysteine and the closing phenylalanine or tryptophan. D genes are given only for firm matches. Rows may omit the clone size; those that give it use once, few, many or a size class.

TRBJ1-5 many TRBV19 - CASSIGRENQPQHF TGTGCCAGTAGTATAGGCAGGGAAAATCAGCCCCAGCATTTT
TRBJ1-2 - TRBV10-3 - CASYHYGYTF TGTGCCAGCTACCACTATGGCTACACCTTC
TRBJ2-7 few TRBV7-9 - CASSFMGPIYEQYF TGTGCCAGCAGCTTCATGGGCCCGATCTACGAGCAGTACTTC
TRBJ1-5 few TRBV5-6 - CASSWRGGSQPQHF TGTGCCAGCAGCTGGAGGGGGGGTTCGCAGCCCCAGCATTTT
TRBJ2-3 - TRBV9 - CASSDIGSPADTQYF TGTGCCAGCAGCGACATTGGGAGTCCGGCAGATACGCAGTATTTT
TRBJ1-2 many TRBV6-5 - CASYPGAKGGYTF TGTGCCAGCTACCCCGGGGCCAAAGGCGGCTACACCTTC
TRBJ2-2 - TRBV7-2 TRBD1 CPSSLMTGSTGELFF TGTCCCAGCAGCTTAATGACAGGGTCCACCGGGGAGCTGTTTTTT
TRBJ2-3 - TRBV5-1 TRBD2 CASSYPPAGELDTQYF TGCGCCAGCAGCTACCCTCCAGCGGGAGAACTAGATACGCAGTATTTT
TRBJ2-7 - TRBV29-1 TRBD2 CSVEGVAGGSYEQYF TGCAGCGTTGAAGGGGTAGCGGGAGGTTCCTACGAGCAGTACTTC
TRBJ2-7 many TRBV6-5 TRBD1 CASSWDREYEQYF TGTGCCAGCAGTTGGGACAGGGAGTACGAGCAGTACTTC
TRBJ2-5 many TRBV14 - CASSQDLQETQYF TGTGCCAGCAGCCAAGATCTTCAAGAGACCCAGTACTTC
TRBJ1-5 - TRBV12-3/TRBV12-4 - CASSRTSGSQETQHF TGTGCCAGCAGTCGGACTAGCGGGAGCCAAGAGACCCAGCATTTT
TRBJ2-7 - TRBV10-3 - CAISESVEEQYF TGTGCCATCAGTGAGTCTGTGGAGGAGCAGTACTTC
TRBJ2-7 many TRBV7-9 TRBD1 CASSLPTGQGAYEQYF TGTGCCAGCAGCTTACCCACGGGACAGGGGGCCTACGAGCAGTACTTC
TRBJ1-1 few TRBV28 - CASTYRVATEAFF TGTGCCAGCACGTACAGGGTGGCCACTGAAGCTTTCTTT
TRBJ2-7 many TRBV29-1 - CSVARDIYYEQYF TGCAGCGTTGCAAGGGACATCTACTACGAGCAGTACTTC
TRBJ2-7 few TRBV7-2 TRBD2 CASSLIGGSPYEQYF TGTGCCAGCAGCCTCATTGGCGGGAGCCCCTACGAGCAGTACTTC